The sequence of this T cell receptor beta chain was determined in a study of T cell responses to AZD1222 COVID-19 vaccine. Study-wide results and limits: With dominance at 160-218 and 743-854, vaccine-associated CD4 TCRs spanned spike.

Trimming removed 5 bases from V and 3 bases from J; junction bases left unmatched: 5. The CDR3 totals 16 residues. Germline V gene sequence: CDR1 MNHEY, CDR2 SMNVEV (reference sequence). Remarks on this clone: The antigen is not known.

Data came from immunoSEQ multiplex PCR; TCRdb stores just in-frame clones and leaves some out. Of over 80,000 clones in the sample, 91% were seen once. Material: peripheral blood, obtained 28 days after the second AZD1222 dose. This receptor was taken from an adult who received the AZD1222 COVID-19 vaccine. This rearrangement joins TRBV27 to TRBJ2-3; 13 bases map to TRBD2. CDR3 in DNA: TGTGCCAGCAGTGGGGGACTAGCGGGGCTTACAGATACGCAGTATTTT. This codes for CASSGGLAGLTDTQYF.